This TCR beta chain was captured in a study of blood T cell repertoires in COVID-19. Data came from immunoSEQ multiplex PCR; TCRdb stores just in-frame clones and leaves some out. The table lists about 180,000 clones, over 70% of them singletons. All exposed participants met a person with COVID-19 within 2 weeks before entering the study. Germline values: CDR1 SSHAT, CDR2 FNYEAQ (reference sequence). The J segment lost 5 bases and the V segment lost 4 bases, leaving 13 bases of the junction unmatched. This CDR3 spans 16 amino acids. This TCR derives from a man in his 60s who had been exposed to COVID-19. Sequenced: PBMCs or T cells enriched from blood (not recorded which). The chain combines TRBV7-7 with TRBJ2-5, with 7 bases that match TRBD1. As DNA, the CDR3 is TGTGCCAGCAGCTCCTCAAGGGGGCCTCTCAAGGAGACCCAGTACTTC. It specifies CASSSSRGPLKETQYF.